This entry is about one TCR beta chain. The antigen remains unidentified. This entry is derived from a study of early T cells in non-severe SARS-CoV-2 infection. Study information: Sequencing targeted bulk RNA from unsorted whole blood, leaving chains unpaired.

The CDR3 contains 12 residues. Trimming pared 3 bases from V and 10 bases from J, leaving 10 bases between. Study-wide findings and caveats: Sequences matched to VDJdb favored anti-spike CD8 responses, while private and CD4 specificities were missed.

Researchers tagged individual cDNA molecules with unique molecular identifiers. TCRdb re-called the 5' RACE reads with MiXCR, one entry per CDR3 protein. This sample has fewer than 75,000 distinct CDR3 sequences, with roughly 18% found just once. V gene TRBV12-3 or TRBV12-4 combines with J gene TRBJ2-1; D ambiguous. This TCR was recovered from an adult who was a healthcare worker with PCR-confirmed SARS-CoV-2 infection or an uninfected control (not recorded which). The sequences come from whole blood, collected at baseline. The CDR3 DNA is TGTGCCAGCAGTTTTAAGGCGATCGAGCAGTTCTTC. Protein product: CASSFKAIEQFF.